The 17 T cell receptor beta chains in this list originate from one sample, sequenced in a study of T cell responses to AZD1222 COVID-19 vaccine. The table came from immunoSEQ multiplex PCR; TCRdb's copy has only in-frame clones and leaves some out. The sample shows some 100,000 clones, roughly 86% of them seen only once. The sample here was peripheral blood, taken 28 days after the second AZD1222 dose. These receptors originate from an adult who received the AZD1222 COVID-19 vaccine.

The chain is built from TRBV14 and TRBJ1-2; 9 nucleotides match TRBD1. V gave up 2 bases and J gave up 3 bases; unmatched junction bases: 4. The CDR3 extends over 15 amino acids. Per the germline V gene, CDR1 is SGHDN and CDR2 is FVKESK. The CDR3 is CASSQKQGAYYGYTF. The CDR3 bases are TGTGCCAGCAGCCAAAAACAGGGGGCCTACTATGGCTACACCTTC.

The rearrangement joins TRBV4-3 to TRBJ2-1, with TRBD2 matching 13 bases. Trimming removed 2 bases from V and 4 bases from J; junction bases left unmatched: 5. The CDR3 is 17 amino acids. Germline lookup yields CDR1 LGHNA and CDR2 YSLEER. For the CDR3, the DNA is TGCGCCAGCAGCCAATCCGTGACTAGCGGGGGGTACAATGAGCAGTTCTTC. Translated: CASSQSVTSGGYNEQFF.

V gene TRBV12-3 or TRBV12-4 combines with J gene TRBJ1-1; D remains unclear. This CDR3 is 11 amino acids long. Trimming removed 8 bases from V and 11 bases from J, with 15 bases in between. The CDR3 spells CASGPSGNAFF. CDR3 DNA: TGTGCCAGCGGACCTTCCGGGAACGCTTTCTTT.

The V and J genes are TRBV6-2 or TRBV6-3 and TRBJ2-7, with 9 bases that match TRBD1. Germline CDR1 is MNHEY and CDR2 is SVGEGT. CDR3 size: 13 residues. V lost 5 bases to trimming and J lost 6 bases; unmatched junction nucleotides: 5. The CDR3 loop is CASSQYRGLEQYF. The DNA for the CDR3 is TGTGCCAGCAGTCAGTACAGGGGGCTCGAGCAGTACTTC.

The chain recombines TRBV21-1 with TRBJ2-5; TRBD2 is the table's D call and was not checked against the DNA. TRBV21-1 is designated a pseudogene. The CDR3 has 15 residues. The CDR3 coding sequence is TGTGCCAGCAGGACTAGCCGGCGGTACCAAGAGACCCAGTACTTC. Translating it yields CASRTSRRYQETQYF.

The chain carries TRBV23-1 and TRBJ2-1, with D unresolved. TRBV23-1 is given ORF status, its function remaining uncertain. This CDR3 is 8 amino acids long. V lost 8 bases and J 13 bases, leaving 6 bases between the germline ends. The CDR3 DNA reads as TGCGCCAGCGTCCCACAGTTCTTC. It yields the protein CASVPQFF.

The chain has TRBV25-1 and TRBJ2-3, with TRBD2 identical over 11 bases. This CDR3 contains 17 residues. With V trimmed by 5 bases and J by 1 base, 8 bases remained unmatched. The germline gives CDR1 MGHDK, CDR2 SYGVNS. CDR3 protein: CASSRTSGGAGTDTQYF. The DNA of the CDR3 is TGTGCCAGCAGTAGAACTAGCGGGGGAGCGGGCACAGATACGCAGTATTTT.

This clone was counted once. This chain uses TRBV11-2 with TRBJ1-2, with D possibly being TRBD1 (5 bases). The CDR3 is made up of 11 amino acids. Germline CDR1 reads SGHAT; CDR2 reads FQNNGV. With 5 bases removed from V and 5 bases from J, the gap between germline ends came to 6 bases. The CDR3: CASSPGYGYTF. Written as DNA, the CDR3 is TGTGCCAGCAGCCCAGGGTATGGCTACACCTTC.

The chain links TRBV4-3 to TRBJ2-5, with a tentative D call TRBD2 (5 bases). CDR1 is LGHNA and CDR2 is YSLEER in the germline V gene. The V gene lost 0 bases and the J gene lost 9 bases, with 17 bases spanning the gap. The CDR3 has 15 residues. CDR3 DNA: TGCGCCAGCAGCCAAGAGGCGGACTCCCTCACCCCCCAGTACTTC. It specifies CASSQEADSLTPQYF.

The chain couples TRBV11-2 to TRBJ1-3; D not certain. The CDR3 is 12 amino acids. Germline CDR1 and CDR2: SGHAT and FQNNGV. Trimming cost V 5 bases and J 8 bases, with 10 bases left between them. The CDR3: CASSPSSYTIYF. In nucleotides, the CDR3 is TGTGCCAGCAGCCCATCCAGCTACACCATATATTTT. The full variable domain, completed using reference TRBV11-2 and TRBJ1-3, is EAGVAQSPRYKIIEKRQSVAFWCNPISGHATLYWYQQILGQGPKLLIQFQNNGVVDDSQLPKDRFSAERLKGVDSTLKIQPAKLEDSAVYLCASSPSSYTIYFGEGSWLTVV.

This clone has just one count. The chain carries TRBV6-5 and TRBJ2-1; 7 nucleotides agree with TRBD1. The V gene's germline CDR1 is MNHEY and CDR2 SVGAGI. Trimming at V came to 7 bases and at J to 3 bases, leaving 6 bases not matched to a gene. The CDR3 is made up of 14 amino acids. The DNA of the CDR3 is TGTGCCAGCAACTTGGGGGACAGCTACAATGAGCAGTTCTTC. Translation gives CASNLGDSYNEQFF.

V and J are TRBV12-3 or TRBV12-4 and TRBJ1-2; unclear D gene. V lost 1 base and J lost 8, with 8 bases in between. The length of the CDR3 is 12 residues. As DNA, the CDR3 is TGTGCCAGCAGTTTAGGGTCTCGAGGCTACACCTTC. Protein product: CASSLGSRGYTF.

This clone was counted only a few times. The chain carries TRBV30 and TRBJ2-2; 7 bases match TRBD1. The CDR3 is 14 residues long. J was trimmed by 6 bases and V by 5 bases; bases with no gene match: 9. Germline loops: CDR1 GTSNPN, CDR2 SVGIG (reference sequence). In nucleotides, the CDR3 is TGTGCCTGGGGTCCCTTCGACAGGGCCGGGGAGCTGTTTTTT. The encoded protein is CAWGPFDRAGELFF.

V is TRBV5-1 and J is TRBJ1-6, with TRBD1 as a possible D gene (6 bases). The V and J ends lost 4 bases and 2 bases respectively, with 13 bases between them. This CDR3 is 16 amino acids long. Germline CDR1 SGHRS, CDR2 YFSETQ. CDR3 DNA: TGCGCCAGCAGCCTGGGACAACAAGCCTATAATTCACCCCTCCACTTT. This gives the protein CASSLGQQAYNSPLHF.

This clone was seen a few times. The rearrangement uses TRBV3-1 (or the pseudogene TRBV3-2) and TRBJ1-3; TRBD1 agrees at 10 bases. V dropped 4 bases and J dropped 5; count of bases not matched to a gene: 5. Germline V gives CDR1 LGHDT, CDR2 YNNKEL (reference sequence). CDR3 size: 15 residues. This chain's CDR3 is CASSPRQGARNTIYF. CDR3 sequence (DNA): TGTGCCAGCAGCCCGAGACAGGGGGCTAGAAACACCATATATTTT.

This chain connects TRBV7-9 to TRBJ1-1, with TRBD1 as a possible D gene (6 bases). V was shortened by 2 bases and J by 6 bases, with 16 bases between the two germline ends. Germline CDR1 is SEHNR and CDR2 is FQNEAQ (reference sequence). The CDR3 totals 15 residues. The CDR3 protein is CASSLFEGGFSEAFF. In DNA form, the CDR3 reads TGTGCCAGCAGCTTATTCGAGGGGGGTTTCTCTGAAGCTTTCTTT.

The chain employs TRBV3-1 (or the pseudogene TRBV3-2) and TRBJ1-6, with 9 bases aligning to TRBD1. This CDR3 has 18 amino acids. After removal of 3 bases from V and 9 bases from J, the junction contained 15 bases not matched to a gene. Germline loops: CDR1 LGHDT, CDR2 YNNKEL (reference sequence). The CDR3 is CASSQINPLQGASSPLHF. The CDR3 DNA reads as TGTGCCAGCAGCCAGATTAATCCCTTACAGGGGGCGTCTTCACCCCTCCACTTT.